Included here is one T cell receptor (beta chain) sequence, with context. Its antigen is not yet known. Per-nucleotide qualities are absent, and no much larger clonotype sits a single base away. The collaborating institutions used their own protocols to collect whole blood in K2EDTA tubes. Collaborator samples were shipped for TCRbeta analysis as frozen whole blood, isolated PBMCs, or DNA extracted from either sample type. The CDR3 covers 17 residues, taking in both the cysteine and the phenylalanine. The sequence is cut down to CDR3 DNA, 51 bases in frame from base 1. According to the germline V gene, CDR1 reads SGHRS and CDR2 reads YFSETQ. Trimming removed 3 bases from V and 0 bases from J, leaving 16 bases between the germline ends. This record belongs to a study of blood T cell repertoires in COVID-19 (TCRdb year 2020). General notes on the study: Samples covering the acute and convalescent phases of COVID-19 were provided by collaborators in the United States, Italy and Spain. The prospective study material was composed of cDNA or gDNA derived from T cells, B-cell-depleted T cells, or PBMCs. Deeply sampled blood TCRbeta repertoires from subjects exposed to, actively infected with, or recovered from COVID-19 were included in the dataset. The repertoires were made available in a free public database intended to serve as a resource for research on the immune response to SARS-CoV-2. Where available, HLA class I and class II types were obtained from metadata supplied by the sample provider rather than from assay-based typing. Sample metadata almost always included a de-identified subject ID, COVID-19 status, age in years and sex. The samples were drawn from the first 160 participants of the ongoing ImmuneRACE study and from some 1,300 subjects provided by 6 global collaborators.

TCRbeta CDR3 regions were amplified from genomic DNA by means of the immunoSEQ Assay, a bias-controlled multiplex PCR. Turning to the authors' computational methods: The number of nucleated cells in each sample was estimated by amplification of reference gene primers within the assay. Sequence reads were collapsed and filtered to measure the absolute abundance of every unique TCRbeta CDR3 rearrangement. For each sample, productive Simpson clonality was calculated as the square root of Simpson's diversity index over productive rearrangements. Drawn from immuneACCESS, this table holds only the in-frame rearrangements with V and J called that TCRdb kept. Clones are partly lost; checked studies trace under half to an unresolved V gene and leave the rest unexplained. V and J calls plus clone size are reproduced from that table; the DNA served to infer D and trimming. This sample lists roughly 150,000 clones; 80% to 90% were detected once. The ten top clones hold about 3% of the sample.

What the study reported, not specific to this receptor: The quantity of clinical and demographic metadata differed by source and by participant and was supplied without curation.

The sequenced sample consisted of peripheral blood. This clonotype was sampled from a man aged 55 to 70 with acute or convalescent COVID-19. Recombination linked TRBV5-1 to TRBJ1-3, with the D gene call left open. The CDR3 in this case is CASSYVTAGSSGNTIYF. The DNA reads as follows: TGCGCCAGCAGCTATGTTACGGCCGGGAGCTCTGGAAACACCATATATTTT. Full variable domain (CDR3 extended with the reference TRBV5-1 and TRBJ1-3 proteins): KAGVTQTPRYLIKTRGQQVTLSCSPISGHRSVSWYQQTPGQGLQFLFEYFSETQRNKGNFPGRFSGRQFSNSRSEMNVSTLELGDSALYLCASSYVTAGSSGNTIYFGEGSWLTVV.